This record concerns one T cell receptor (beta chain) sequence. Antigen: not known. In generating TCR beta cDNA, 5'RACE template switching with UMIs was used. TCRdb re-called the 5' RACE reads and gives one entry per CDR3 protein, without DNA. This sample's table reports roughly 280,000 distinct CDR3 sequences. The sample belongs to a study of T cells expressing NK-cell markers. Across the whole study: Seven sequenced donors out of eight were HCMV-seropositive, one seronegative.

The CDR3 runs 14 residues. Germline V lookup: CDR1 KGHSH, CDR2 LQKENI. Study-level results: Researchers report these clonotypes also headed the CD3+CD56-NKG2C+ fraction in a few donors. Dominant NKG2C+ clonotypes made up 1.0-7.0% of CD8+ T cells in a handful of donors.

Sequenced material: blood T cells: a sorted CD56 or NKG2C T cell subset, CD4+ or CD8+ T cells, or bulk PBMC T cells (not recorded which). This chain connects TRBV18 to TRBJ2-5; TCRdb designates TRBD2, a call that cannot be tested without DNA. This TCR was recovered from a man aged 18 to 35 in good health. CDR3 residues: CASSPEGRRETQYF.